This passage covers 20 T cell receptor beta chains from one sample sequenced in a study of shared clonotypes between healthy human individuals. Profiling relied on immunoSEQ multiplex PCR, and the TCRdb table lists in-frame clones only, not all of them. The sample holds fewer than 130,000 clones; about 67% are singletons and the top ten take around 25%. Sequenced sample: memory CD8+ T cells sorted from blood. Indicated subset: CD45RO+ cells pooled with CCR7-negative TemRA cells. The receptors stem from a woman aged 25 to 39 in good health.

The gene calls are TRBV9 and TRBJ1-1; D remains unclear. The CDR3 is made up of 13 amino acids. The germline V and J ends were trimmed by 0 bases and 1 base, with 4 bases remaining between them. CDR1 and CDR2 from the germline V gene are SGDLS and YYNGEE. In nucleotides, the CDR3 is TGTGCCAGCAGCGTAGGCACGAACACTGAAGCTTTCTTT. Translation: CASSVGTNTEAFF.

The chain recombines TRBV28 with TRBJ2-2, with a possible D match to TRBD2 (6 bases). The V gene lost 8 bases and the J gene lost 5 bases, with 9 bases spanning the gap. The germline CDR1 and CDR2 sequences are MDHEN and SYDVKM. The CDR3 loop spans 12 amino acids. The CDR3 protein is CASFRETGELFF. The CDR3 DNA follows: TGTGCCAGCTTTCGGGAGACCGGGGAGCTGTTTTTT.

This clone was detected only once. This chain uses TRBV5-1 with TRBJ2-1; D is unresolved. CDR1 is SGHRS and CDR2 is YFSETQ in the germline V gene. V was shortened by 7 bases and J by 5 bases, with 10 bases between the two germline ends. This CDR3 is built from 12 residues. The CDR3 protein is CASCNFHNEQFF. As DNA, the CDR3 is TGCGCCAGCTGTAACTTTCACAATGAGCAGTTCTTC. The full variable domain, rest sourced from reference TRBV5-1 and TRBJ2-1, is KAGVTQTPRYLIKTRGQQVTLSCSPISGHRSVSWYQQTPGQGLQFLFEYFSETQRNKGNFPGRFSGRQFSNSRSEMNVSTLELGDSALYLCASCNFHNEQFFGPGTRLTVL.

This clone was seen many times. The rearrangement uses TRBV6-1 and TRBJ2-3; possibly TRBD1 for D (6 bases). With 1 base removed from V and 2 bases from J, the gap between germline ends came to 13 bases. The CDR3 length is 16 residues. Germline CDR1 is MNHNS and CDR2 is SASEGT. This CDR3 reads CASSEVPGAITDTQYF. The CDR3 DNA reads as TGTGCCAGCAGTGAAGTCCCAGGGGCTATCACAGATACGCAGTATTTT.

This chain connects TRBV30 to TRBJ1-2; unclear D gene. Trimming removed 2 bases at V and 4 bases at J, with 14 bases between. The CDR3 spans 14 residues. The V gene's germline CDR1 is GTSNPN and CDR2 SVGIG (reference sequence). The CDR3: CAWSYDTSFYGYTF. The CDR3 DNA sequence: TGTGCCTGGAGTTACGACACCTCATTCTATGGCTACACCTTC.

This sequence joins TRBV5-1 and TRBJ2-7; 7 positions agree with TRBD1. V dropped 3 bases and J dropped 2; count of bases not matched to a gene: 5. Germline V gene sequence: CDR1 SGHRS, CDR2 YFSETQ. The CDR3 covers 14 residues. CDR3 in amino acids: CASSSGTATYEQYF. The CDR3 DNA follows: TGCGCCAGCAGCTCCGGGACAGCGACCTACGAGCAGTACTTC.

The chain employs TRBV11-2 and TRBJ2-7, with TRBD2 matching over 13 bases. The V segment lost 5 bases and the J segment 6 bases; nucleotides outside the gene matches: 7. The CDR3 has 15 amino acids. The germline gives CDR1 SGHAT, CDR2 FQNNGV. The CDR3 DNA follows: TGTGCCAGCAGCGAAACTAGCGGGAGGGCCGGCGAGCAGTACTTC. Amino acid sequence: CASSETSGRAGEQYF.

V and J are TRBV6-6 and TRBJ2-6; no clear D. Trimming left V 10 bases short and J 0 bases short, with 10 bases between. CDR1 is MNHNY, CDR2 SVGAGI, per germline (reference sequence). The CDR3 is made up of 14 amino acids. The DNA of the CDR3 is TGTGCCACTTCCCCGGACTCTGGGGCCAACGTCCTGACTTTC. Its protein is CATSPDSGANVLTF.

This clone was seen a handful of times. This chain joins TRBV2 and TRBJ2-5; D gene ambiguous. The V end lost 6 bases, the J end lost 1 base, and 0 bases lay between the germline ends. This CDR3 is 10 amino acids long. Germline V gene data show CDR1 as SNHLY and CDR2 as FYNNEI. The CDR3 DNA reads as TGTGCCAGCAGCCAAGAGACCCAGTACTTC. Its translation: CASSQETQYF.

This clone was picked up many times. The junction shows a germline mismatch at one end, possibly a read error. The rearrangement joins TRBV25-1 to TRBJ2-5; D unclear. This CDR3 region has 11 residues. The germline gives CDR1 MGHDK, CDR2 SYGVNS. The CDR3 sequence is CASSDHRAENF. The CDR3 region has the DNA TGTGCCAGCAGTGATCACCGGGCGGAAAACTTC.

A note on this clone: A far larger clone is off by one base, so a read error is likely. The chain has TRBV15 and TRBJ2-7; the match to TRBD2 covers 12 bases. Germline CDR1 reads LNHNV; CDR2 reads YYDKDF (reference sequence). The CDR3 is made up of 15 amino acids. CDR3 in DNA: TGTACCACCAGCAAGGAGACTAGCGGGAGTAACGAGCAGTACTTC. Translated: CTTSKETSGSNEQYF.

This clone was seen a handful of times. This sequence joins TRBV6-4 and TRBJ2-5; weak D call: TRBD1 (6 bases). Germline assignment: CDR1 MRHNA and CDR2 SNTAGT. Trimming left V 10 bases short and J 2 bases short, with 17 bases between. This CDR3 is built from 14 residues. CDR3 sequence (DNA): TGTGCCATCGTTGGGGGCCTCAAACAAGAGACCCAGTACTTC. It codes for CAIVGGLKQETQYF.

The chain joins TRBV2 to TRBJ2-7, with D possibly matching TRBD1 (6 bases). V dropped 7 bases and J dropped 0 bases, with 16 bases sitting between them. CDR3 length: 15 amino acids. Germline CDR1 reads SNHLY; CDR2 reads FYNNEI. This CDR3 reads CASTKAGEASYEQYF. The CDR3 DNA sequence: TGTGCCAGCACAAAAGCAGGGGAAGCCTCCTACGAGCAGTACTTC.

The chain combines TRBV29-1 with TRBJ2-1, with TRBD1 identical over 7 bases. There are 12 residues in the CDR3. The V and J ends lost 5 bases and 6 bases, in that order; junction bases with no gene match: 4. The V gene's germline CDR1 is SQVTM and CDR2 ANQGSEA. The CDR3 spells CSVRRDSNEQFF. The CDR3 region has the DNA TGCAGCGTTCGTAGGGACAGCAATGAGCAGTTCTTC.

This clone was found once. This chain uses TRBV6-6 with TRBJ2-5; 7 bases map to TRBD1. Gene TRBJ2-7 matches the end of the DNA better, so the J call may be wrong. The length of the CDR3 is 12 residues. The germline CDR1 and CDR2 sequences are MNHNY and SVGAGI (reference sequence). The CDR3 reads CASNRGSYEQYF. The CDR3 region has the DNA TGTGCCAGCAACAGGGGATCCTACGAGCAGTACTTC.

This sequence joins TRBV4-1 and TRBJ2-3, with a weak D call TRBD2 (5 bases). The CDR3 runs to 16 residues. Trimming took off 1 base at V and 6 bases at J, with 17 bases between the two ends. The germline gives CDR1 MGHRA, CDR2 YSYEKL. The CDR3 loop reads CASSQGTPLARDTQYF. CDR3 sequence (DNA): TGCGCCAGCAGCCAAGGGACTCCTTTGGCCAGGGATACGCAGTATTTT.

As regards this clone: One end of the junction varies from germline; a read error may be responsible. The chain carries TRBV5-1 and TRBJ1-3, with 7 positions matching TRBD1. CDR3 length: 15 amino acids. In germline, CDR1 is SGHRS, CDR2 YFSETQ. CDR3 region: CASSLGHEFETGYDF. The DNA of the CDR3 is TGCGCCAGCAGCTTGGGTCATGAATTTGAGACAGGGTATGATTTT.

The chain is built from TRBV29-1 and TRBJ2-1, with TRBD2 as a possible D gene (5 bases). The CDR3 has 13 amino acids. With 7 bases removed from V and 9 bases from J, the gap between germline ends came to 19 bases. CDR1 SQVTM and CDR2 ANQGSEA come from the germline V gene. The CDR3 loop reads CSAPPPGRGEQFF. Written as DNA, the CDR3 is TGCAGCGCCCCCCCGCCGGGGAGAGGTGAGCAGTTCTTC.

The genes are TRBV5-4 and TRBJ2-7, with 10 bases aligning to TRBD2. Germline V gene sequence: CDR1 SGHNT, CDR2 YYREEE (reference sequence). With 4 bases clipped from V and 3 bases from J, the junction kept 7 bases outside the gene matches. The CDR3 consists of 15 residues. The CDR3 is CASSKKREGDYEQYF. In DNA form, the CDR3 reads TGTGCCAGCAGCAAAAAGCGGGAGGGGGACTACGAGCAGTACTTC.

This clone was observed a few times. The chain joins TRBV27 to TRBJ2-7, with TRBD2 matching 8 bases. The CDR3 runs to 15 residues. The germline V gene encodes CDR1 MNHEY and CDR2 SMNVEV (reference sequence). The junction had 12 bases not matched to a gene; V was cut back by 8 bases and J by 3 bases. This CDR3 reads CASSKGLVLVYEQYF. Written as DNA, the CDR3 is TGTGCCAGCTCTAAGGGACTAGTCTTGGTCTACGAGCAGTACTTC.